The clone carrying this T cell receptor beta chain has just one count. These data are taken from a study of T cells in Graves' hyperthyroidism and ophthalmopathy. TCR beta CDR3 sequences were amplified from RNA transcripts. First-round RT-PCR targeting the TCR CDR3 was performed with the HTBI primer set. A single record per CDR3 protein comes from TCRdb applying MiXCR to the multiplex PCR reads. This sample has hundreds of thousands of distinct CDR3 sequences, with about 38% found just once. The V gene lost 1 base and the J gene lost 2 bases, with 12 bases spanning the gap. Germline V gives CDR1 SGHRS, CDR2 YFSETQ. CDR3 length: 16 amino acids.

This chain uses TRBV5-1 with TRBJ2-2; D may be TRBD1 (6 bases). The sequence came from a man aged 18 to 29 with Graves' hyperthyroidism. The sequencing sample was made of blood. In DNA, the CDR3 is TGCGCCAGCAGCTTGACCCCGGACAGAAACACCGGGGAGCTGTTTTTT. This codes for CASSLTPDRNTGELFF.